This T cell receptor (beta chain) derives from a study of blood T cell repertoires in COVID-19. Overall study: Donors in the United States, Italy and Spain gave samples during acute or convalescent COVID-19.

V lost 5 bases to trimming and J lost 7 bases, with 19 bases between them. The CDR3 runs 15 residues. Per the germline V gene, CDR1 is MDHEN and CDR2 is SYDVKM. Per the authors' pipeline: Amplification from reference gene primers served as the basis for estimated nucleated cell counts. The method was immunoSEQ multiplex PCR; TCRdb's version includes in-frame clones alone and lacks a portion of them. V, J and clone size are those of that table, while D and trimming were read from the DNA. The sample yields some 270,000 clones, approximately 83% seen once. This TCR derives from a person aged 70 to 85 with COVID-19, enrolled during active disease. The specimen was peripheral blood. The rearrangement joins TRBV28 to TRBJ2-3; a weak D match, TRBD2 (6 bases). The CDR3 spells CASSASGLGGHTQYF. As DNA, the CDR3 is TGTGCCAGCAGTGCCTCGGGACTGGGCGGGCATACGCAGTATTTT. The whole variable domain, remainder taken from reference TRBV28 and TRBJ2-3, is DVKVTQSSRYLVKRTGEKVFLECVQDMDHENMFWYRQDPGLGLRLIYFSYDVKMKEKGDIPEGYSVSREKKERFSLILESASTNQTSMYLCASSASGLGGHTQYFGPGTRLTVL.